Given below is one T cell receptor (beta chain) in context. The antigen remains unidentified. It was with a sample-barcoded 5' primer and a J-beta primer mix that a second PCR of roughly 6 to 11 cycles was run. TCRdb reprocessed the 5' RACE reads with MiXCR, giving one entry per CDR3 protein. The table lists fewer than 2,000,000 distinct CDR3 sequences, roughly 32% of them singletons. Healthy Caucasians from Russia aged roughly 6 to 100 served as donors. The length of the CDR3 is 19 residues. With V trimmed by 5 bases and J by 0 bases, 8 bases remained unmatched. Germline assignment: CDR1 MDHEN and CDR2 SYDVKM. This sample is drawn from a study of blood T cells in healthy people across ages. Findings of the study overall: Measured against age, TCR beta diversity per million T cells decreased in a roughly linear manner.

The specimen sequenced was blood. This sequence originates from a woman in her 30s in good health. The chain has TRBV28 and TRBJ2-1; 15 nucleotides match TRBD2. The CDR3 bases are TGTGCCAGCAGTCTGCCGGGACTAGCGGGAGGTGGCTCCTACAATGAGCAGTTCTTC. This translates into CASSLPGLAGGGSYNEQFF.